The following is a T cell receptor beta chain sequence with its context. Antigen unknown. These data belong to a study of CD8+ T cells in alopecia areata. Study summary: Percent of scalp involved defined treated patients' severity scores. Findings of the study overall: Clarity of TCR sharing across patients fell short of that in mice, possibly HLA-related. In scalp samples, resident alphabeta T cells of normal skin are also sequenced.

Extraction and reverse transcription of RNA yielded cDNA as the sequencing template. Using immunoSEQ multiplex PCR, the repertoire was profiled, and TCRdb retains in-frame clones only, with some absent. The sample holds about 90,000 clones, 44% seen once. The ends lost 1 base at V and 3 bases at J; junction bases unmatched: 11. The germline gives CDR1 GTSNPN, CDR2 SVGIG (reference sequence). This CDR3 contains 17 residues. As for treatment: oral pan-JAK inhibitor, 5-10 mg twice daily. Specimens obtained from alopecia areata patients comprised lesional scalp punch biopsies and peripheral blood. The receptor was isolated from a human donor with alopecia areata. The sample was CD8+ T cells sorted from blood, taken at week 24, from a patient treated with tofacitinib. V gene TRBV30 combines with J gene TRBJ2-7, with 11 nucleotides matching TRBD2. The CDR3 loop reads CAWSGAEGTSGYYEQYF. The CDR3 DNA reads TGTGCCTGGAGTGGGGCGGAGGGGACTAGCGGTTACTACGAGCAGTACTTC.